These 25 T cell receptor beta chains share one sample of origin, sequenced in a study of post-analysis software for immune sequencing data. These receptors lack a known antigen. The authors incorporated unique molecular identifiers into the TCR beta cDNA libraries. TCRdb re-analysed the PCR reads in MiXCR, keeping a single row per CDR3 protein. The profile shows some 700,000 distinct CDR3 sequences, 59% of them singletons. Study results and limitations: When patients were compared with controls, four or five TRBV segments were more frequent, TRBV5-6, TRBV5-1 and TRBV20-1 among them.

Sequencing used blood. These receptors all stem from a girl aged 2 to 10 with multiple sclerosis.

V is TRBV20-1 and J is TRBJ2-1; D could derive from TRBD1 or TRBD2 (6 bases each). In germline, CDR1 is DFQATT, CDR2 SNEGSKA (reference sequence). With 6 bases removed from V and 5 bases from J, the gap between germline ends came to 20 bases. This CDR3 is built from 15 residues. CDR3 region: CSAPRGASFNNEQFF. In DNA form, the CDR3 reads TGCAGTGCCCCGAGGGGGGCGAGTTTCAACAATGAGCAGTTCTTC.

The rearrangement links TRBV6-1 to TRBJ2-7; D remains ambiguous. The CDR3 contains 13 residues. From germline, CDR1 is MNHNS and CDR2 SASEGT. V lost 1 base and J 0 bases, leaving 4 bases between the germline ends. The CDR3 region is CASSEDLSYEQYF. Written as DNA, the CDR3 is TGTGCCAGCAGTGAAGACCTCTCCTACGAGCAGTACTTC.

This CDR3 reads CASSLKGGYPPYNEQFF. CDR3 in DNA: TGTGCCAGCAGCTTAAAGGGTGGATACCCGCCCTACAATGAGCAGTTCTTC. This chain joins TRBV7-3 and TRBJ2-1; no definite D call. CDR1 and CDR2 (germline): SGHTA, FQGTGA. The CDR3 sequence is 17 residues long. Trimming shortened V by 1 base and J by 2 bases, and 15 bases separated the two germline ends.

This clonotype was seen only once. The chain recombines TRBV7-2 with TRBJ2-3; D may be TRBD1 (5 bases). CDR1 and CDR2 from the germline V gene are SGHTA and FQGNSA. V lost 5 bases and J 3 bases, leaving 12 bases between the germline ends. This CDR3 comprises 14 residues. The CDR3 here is CASSVGDRTDTQYF. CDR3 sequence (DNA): TGTGCCAGCAGCGTGGGCGACAGAACAGATACGCAGTATTTT.

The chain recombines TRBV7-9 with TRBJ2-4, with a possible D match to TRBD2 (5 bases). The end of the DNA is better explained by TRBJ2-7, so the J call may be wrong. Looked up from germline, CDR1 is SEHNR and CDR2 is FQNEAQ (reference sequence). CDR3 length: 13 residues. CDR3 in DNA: TGTGCCAGCAGCAAACCTCGGGACTACGAGCAGTACTTC. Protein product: CASSKPRDYEQYF.

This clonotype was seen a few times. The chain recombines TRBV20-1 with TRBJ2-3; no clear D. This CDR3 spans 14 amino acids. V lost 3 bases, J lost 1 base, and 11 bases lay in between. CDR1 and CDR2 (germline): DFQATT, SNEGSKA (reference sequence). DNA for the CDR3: TGCAGTGCTAGCTCGCCGGAGCGCACAGATACGCAGTATTTT. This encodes CSASSPERTDTQYF.

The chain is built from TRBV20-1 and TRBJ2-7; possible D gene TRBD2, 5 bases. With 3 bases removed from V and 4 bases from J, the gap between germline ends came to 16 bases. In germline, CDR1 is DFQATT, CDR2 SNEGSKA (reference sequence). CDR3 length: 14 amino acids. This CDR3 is CSASPDSSGYEQYF. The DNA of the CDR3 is TGCAGTGCTAGTCCGGATTCCTCGGGGTACGAGCAGTACTTC.

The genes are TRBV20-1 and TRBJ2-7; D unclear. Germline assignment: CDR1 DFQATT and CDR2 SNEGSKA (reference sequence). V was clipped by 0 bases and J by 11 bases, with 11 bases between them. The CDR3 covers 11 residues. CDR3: CSAREGDKEYF. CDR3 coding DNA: TGCAGTGCTAGAGAGGGTGACAAGGAGTACTTC.

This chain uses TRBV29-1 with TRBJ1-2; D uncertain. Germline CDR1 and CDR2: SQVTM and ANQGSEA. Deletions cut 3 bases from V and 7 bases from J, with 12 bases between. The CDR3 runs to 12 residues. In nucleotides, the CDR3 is TGCAGCGTTGAGCGGGGTGAGGGTGGCTACACCTTC. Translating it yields CSVERGEGGYTF.

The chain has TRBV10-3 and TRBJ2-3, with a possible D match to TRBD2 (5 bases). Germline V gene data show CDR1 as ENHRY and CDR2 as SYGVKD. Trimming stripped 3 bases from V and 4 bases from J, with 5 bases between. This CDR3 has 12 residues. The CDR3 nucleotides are TGTGCCATCAGTGAAGCGGCAGATACGCAGTATTTT. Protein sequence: CAISEAADTQYF.

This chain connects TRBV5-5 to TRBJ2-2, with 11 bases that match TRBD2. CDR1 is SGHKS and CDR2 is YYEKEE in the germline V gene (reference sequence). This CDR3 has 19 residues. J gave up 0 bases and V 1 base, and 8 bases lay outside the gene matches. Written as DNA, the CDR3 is TGTGCCAGCAGCTTGTTCCCTAGCGGGGGGTTCGCGAACACCGGGGAGCTGTTTTTT. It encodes CASSLFPSGGFANTGELFF.

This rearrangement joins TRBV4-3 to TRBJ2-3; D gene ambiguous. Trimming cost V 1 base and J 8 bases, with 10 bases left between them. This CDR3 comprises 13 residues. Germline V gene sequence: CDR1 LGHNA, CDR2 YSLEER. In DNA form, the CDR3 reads TGCGCCAGCAGCCAAGGTATCGGGTTTACGCAGTATTTT. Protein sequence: CASSQGIGFTQYF.

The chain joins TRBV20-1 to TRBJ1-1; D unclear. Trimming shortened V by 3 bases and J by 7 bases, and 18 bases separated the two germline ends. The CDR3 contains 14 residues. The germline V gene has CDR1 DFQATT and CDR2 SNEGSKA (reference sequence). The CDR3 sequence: CSASIISGDREAFF. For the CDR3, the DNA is TGCAGTGCTAGTATCATTAGCGGAGACCGTGAAGCTTTCTTT.

Written as DNA, the CDR3 is TGCGCCAGCAGCCAAGCTCCGGGTCAGGGGGGATACAATGAGCAGTTCTTC. It encodes CASSQAPGQGGYNEQFF. V usage is TRBV4-1 and J usage is TRBJ2-1, with D possibly TRBD1 on 7 matching bases. From germline, CDR1 is MGHRA and CDR2 YSYEKL. The CDR3 totals 17 residues. Between the trimmed V and J ends, which lost 1 base and 4 bases, there was a span of 17 bases.

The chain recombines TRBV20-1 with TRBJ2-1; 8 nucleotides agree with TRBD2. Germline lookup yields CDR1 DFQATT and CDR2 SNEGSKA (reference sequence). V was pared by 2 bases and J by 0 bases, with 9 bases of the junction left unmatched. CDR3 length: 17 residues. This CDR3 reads CSARTATSGSSYNEQFF. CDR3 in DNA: TGCAGTGCTAGAACCGCTACTAGCGGTAGCTCCTACAATGAGCAGTTCTTC.

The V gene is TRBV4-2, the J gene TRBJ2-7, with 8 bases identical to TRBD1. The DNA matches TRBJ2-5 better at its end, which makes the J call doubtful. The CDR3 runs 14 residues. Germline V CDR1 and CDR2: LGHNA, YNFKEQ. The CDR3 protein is CASSQDRVGETQYF. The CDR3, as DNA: TGTGCCAGCAGCCAGGACAGGGTAGGAGAGACCCAGTACTTC.

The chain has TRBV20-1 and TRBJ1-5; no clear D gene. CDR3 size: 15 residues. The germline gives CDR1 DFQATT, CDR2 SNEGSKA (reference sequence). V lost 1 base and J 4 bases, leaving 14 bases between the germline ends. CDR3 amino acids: CSARAHELGNQPQHF. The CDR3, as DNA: TGCAGTGCTAGAGCACACGAGTTGGGAAATCAGCCCCAGCATTTT.

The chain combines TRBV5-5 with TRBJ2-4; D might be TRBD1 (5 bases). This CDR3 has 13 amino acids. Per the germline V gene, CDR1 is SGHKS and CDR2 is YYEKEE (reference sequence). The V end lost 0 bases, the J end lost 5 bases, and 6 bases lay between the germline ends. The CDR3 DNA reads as TGTGCCAGCAGCTTGGCACAGGAAAACATTCAGTACTTC. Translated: CASSLAQENIQYF.

CDR3 nucleotides: TGTGCCAGCGGAAGCGGGGGGGCATACAATGAGCAGTTCTTC. Translated, it gives CASGSGGAYNEQFF. This chain connects TRBV2 to TRBJ2-1, with 10 bases matching TRBD2. CDR1 and CDR2 from the germline V gene are SNHLY and FYNNEI. V shed 8 bases and J 4 bases; nucleotides not matched to a gene: 5. The CDR3 has 14 residues.

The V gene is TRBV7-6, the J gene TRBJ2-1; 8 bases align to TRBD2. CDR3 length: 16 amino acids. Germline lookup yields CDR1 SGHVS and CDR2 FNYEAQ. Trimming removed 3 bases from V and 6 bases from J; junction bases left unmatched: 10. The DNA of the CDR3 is TGTGCCAGCAGCTTCGGACTAGCCCCCAGAGTCAATGAGCAGTTCTTC. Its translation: CASSFGLAPRVNEQFF.

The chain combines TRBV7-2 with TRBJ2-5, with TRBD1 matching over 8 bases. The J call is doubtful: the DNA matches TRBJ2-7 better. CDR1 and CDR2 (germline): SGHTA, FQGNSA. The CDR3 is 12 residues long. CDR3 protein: CASSFTGGEQYF. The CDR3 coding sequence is TGTGCCAGCAGCTTCACAGGGGGCGAGCAGTACTTC.

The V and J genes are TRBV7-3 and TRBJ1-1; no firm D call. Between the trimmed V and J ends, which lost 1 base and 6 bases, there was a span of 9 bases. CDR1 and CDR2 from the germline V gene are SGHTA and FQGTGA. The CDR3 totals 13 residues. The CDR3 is CASSLSGRAEAFF. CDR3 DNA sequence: TGTGCCAGCAGCTTAAGCGGAAGGGCTGAAGCTTTCTTT.

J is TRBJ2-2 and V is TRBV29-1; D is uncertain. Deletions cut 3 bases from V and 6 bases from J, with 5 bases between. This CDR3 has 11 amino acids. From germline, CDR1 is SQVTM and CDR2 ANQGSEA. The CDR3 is CSVDLSGELFF. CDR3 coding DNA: TGCAGCGTTGATCTGTCCGGGGAGCTGTTTTTT.

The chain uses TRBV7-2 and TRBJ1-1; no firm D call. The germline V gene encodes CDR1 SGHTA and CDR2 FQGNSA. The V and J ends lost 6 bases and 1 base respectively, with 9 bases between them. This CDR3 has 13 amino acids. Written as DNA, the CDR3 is TGTGCCAGCAGGAGGCACCCGAACACTGAAGCTTTCTTT. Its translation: CASRRHPNTEAFF.

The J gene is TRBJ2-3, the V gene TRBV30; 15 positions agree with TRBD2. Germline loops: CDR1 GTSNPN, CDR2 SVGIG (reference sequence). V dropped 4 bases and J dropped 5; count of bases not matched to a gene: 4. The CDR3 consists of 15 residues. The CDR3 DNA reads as TGTGCCTGGAATCCGGGACTAGCGGGGGGAGATACGCAGTATTTT. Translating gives CAWNPGLAGGDTQYF. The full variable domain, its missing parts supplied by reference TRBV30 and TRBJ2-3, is SQTIHQWPATLVQPVGSPLSLECTVEGTSNPNLYWYRQAAGRGLQLLFYSVGIGQISSEVPQNLSASRPQDRQFILSSKKLLLSDSGFYLCAWNPGLAGGDTQYFGPGTRLTVL.